The 5 T cell receptor beta chains listed next were all sequenced from one sample in a study of T cell responses to AZD1222 COVID-19 vaccine. Data came from immunoSEQ multiplex PCR; TCRdb stores just in-frame clones and leaves some out. The repertoire holds 50,000 to 55,000 clones, with approximately 88% as singletons. This specimen was peripheral blood, taken on day 0 of AZD1222 vaccination. These receptors were taken from an adult in good health.

This chain connects TRBV6-5 to TRBJ1-2; 10 nucleotides agree with TRBD1. Germline V gives CDR1 MNHEY, CDR2 SVGAGI. This CDR3 has 15 residues. After removal of 6 bases from V and 3 bases from J, the junction contained 7 bases not matched to a gene. The CDR3 DNA reads TGTGCCAGCAGAAAATCCGGGACAGGGGACTATGGCTACACCTTC. It yields the protein CASRKSGTGDYGYTF.

The chain recombines TRBV19 with TRBJ2-7; TRBD1 aligns across 8 bases. Unmatched junction bases numbered 6, after V lost 7 bases and J lost 1 base. Germline-derived CDR1 and CDR2 are LNHDA and SQIVND (reference sequence). The CDR3 is made up of 14 amino acids. The CDR3 DNA reads TGTGCCAGTACTTCCGGGACAGGATCCTACGAGCAGTACTTC. Its translation: CASTSGTGSYEQYF.

V is TRBV7-2 and J is TRBJ2-3; D remains ambiguous. Germline V gene data show CDR1 as SGHTA and CDR2 as FQGNSA. There are 11 residues in the CDR3. V gave up 5 bases and J gave up 5 bases, with 5 bases separating them. CDR3 sequence (DNA): TGTGCCAGCAGCCTCAGAGATACGCAGTATTTT. Translating gives CASSLRDTQYF.

The rearrangement uses TRBV7-3 and TRBJ2-3; possibly TRBD1 or TRBD2 for D (5 bases each). The CDR3 is 15 amino acids. The ends were cut back, 5 bases at V and 5 bases at J, with 17 bases in the middle. The germline V gene has CDR1 SGHTA and CDR2 FQGTGA. The CDR3 reads CASSPLGTEGDTQYF. The DNA for the CDR3 is TGTGCCAGCAGCCCTCTCGGGACCGAGGGAGATACGCAGTATTTT.

This clone was counted only a few times. The chain has TRBV29-1 and TRBJ2-7; 10 nucleotides align to TRBD1. This CDR3 spans 12 amino acids. The V gene's germline CDR1 is SQVTM and CDR2 ANQGSEA. Trimming cost V 7 bases and J 6 bases; bases outside gene matches: 6. The CDR3, as DNA: TGCAGCGGTTGGACAGGGGGTGGCGAGCAGTACTTC. It specifies CSGWTGGGEQYF.